The clone carrying this TCR beta chain was observed a handful of times. Antigen specificity is unknown. TCR beta CDR3 region amplification was performed from RNA transcripts. An initial round of RT-PCR targeting the TCR CDR3 relied on the HTBI primer set. TCRdb reanalysed the multiplex PCR reads using MiXCR and keeps one entry per CDR3 protein. The data show approximately 530,000 distinct CDR3 sequences, around 20% seen once. On the basis of clinical symptoms, serum thyroxine and TRAb, thyroid ultrasound and orbital computed tomography, diagnoses were made. 9.5 to 10 ml fresh peripheral blood yielded the PBMCs. This sample was included in a study of T cells in Graves' hyperthyroidism and ophthalmopathy. Notes on the study in general: Blood also carried most thyroid clonotypes expanded above 0.001. Ophthalmopathy stood apart from stable hyperthyroidism in a 13 V-J model.

Trimming left V 3 bases short and J 1 base short, with 23 bases between. CDR3 length: 18 amino acids. Germline V gene data show CDR1 as DFQATT and CDR2 as SNEGSKA (reference sequence). The chain is built from TRBV20-1 and TRBJ2-3; maybe TRBD2 (7 bases). Material for sequencing was blood. The source is a man aged 35-49 years with Graves' ophthalmopathy. CDR3 DNA sequence: TGCAGTGCTAGGGTAGGGGGGGGGCTCTCGGTCGGCACAGATACGCAGTATTTT. Translated, it gives CSARVGGGLSVGTDTQYF.